This TCR beta chain was recorded in a study of blood T cells in healthy people across ages. The CDR3 totals 14 residues. Per germline, CDR1 SQVTM and CDR2 ANQGSEA. Isolation of PBMCs gave at least 6 million cells per sample. Primers used in a second PCR of about 6 to 12 cycles were a sample-barcoded 5' primer and a J-beta primer mix. TCRdb called the 5' RACE reads again in MiXCR, with one record for every CDR3 protein. The data show around 1,700,000 distinct CDR3 sequences, roughly 27% seen once. There are a few counts of this clonotype. One end of the junction is discordant with germline, which a read error may explain.

Sequenced sample: blood. The TCR sequence derives from a woman aged 25 to 39 in good health. This chain joins TRBV29-1 and TRBJ2-7; D gene uncertain. CDR3 sequence (DNA): TGCAGCGTTGAGGTGGCCCGGAGCTCCCACGAGCAGTACTTC. Residues: CSVEVARSSHEQYF.